The 24 T cell receptor beta chains below all came from one sample that was sequenced in a study of blood T cell repertoires in COVID-19 (dated by TCRdb to 2018 to 2021). The library was made by the immunoSEQ multiplex PCR assay. Drawn from immuneACCESS, this table holds only the in-frame rearrangements with V and J called that TCRdb kept. Clones are partly lost; checked studies trace under half to an unresolved V gene and leave the rest unexplained. For this sample the table gives 150,000 or so clones, of which roughly 84% were detected only once. Over 8% of the sample goes to the ten largest clones. Sequenced material: peripheral blood. These receptors all come from a woman aged 55-69 years with acute or convalescent COVID-19.

The rearrangement joins TRBV19 to TRBJ1-6, with 10 bases fitting TRBD1. Germline-derived CDR1 and CDR2 are LNHDA and SQIVND (reference sequence). Trimming removed 10 bases from V and 7 bases from J; junction bases left unmatched: 4. The CDR3 spans 13 residues. CDR3 DNA sequence: TGTGCCACCCGGACAGGGGGAAATTCACCCCTCCACTTT. Protein: CATRTGGNSPLHF.

This sequence joins TRBV4-3 and TRBJ2-2; 10 positions agree with TRBD2. The trim removed 1 base at V and 0 bases at J, leaving 5 bases unmatched. This CDR3 spans 18 amino acids. The V gene's germline CDR1 is LGHNA and CDR2 YSLEER. The CDR3 coding sequence is TGCGCCAGCAGCCAAGCTTCTAGCGGGGGAACGAACACCGGGGAGCTGTTTTTT. It translates to CASSQASSGGTNTGELFF.

The chain links TRBV6-1 to TRBJ2-3; 7 nucleotides line up with TRBD2. Germline loops: CDR1 MNHNS, CDR2 SASEGT. With V trimmed by 2 bases and J by 3 bases, 20 bases remained unmatched. The CDR3 consists of 20 residues. DNA for the CDR3: TGTGCCAGCAGTGAAACGGCAGGCCAGTGGGGCGGGGGAGGAACAGATACGCAGTATTTT. This encodes CASSETAGQWGGGGTDTQYF.

This clone was detected once. The rearrangement links TRBV6-4 to TRBJ2-1, with a weak D call TRBD2 (5 bases). CDR3 length: 16 amino acids. Trimming removed 2 bases at V and 0 bases at J, with 11 bases between. Per germline, CDR1 MRHNA and CDR2 SNTAGT. This CDR3 is CASSDDSTSSYNEQFF. Written as DNA, the CDR3 is TGTGCCAGCAGTGACGACTCCACTAGCTCCTACAATGAGCAGTTCTTC.

V usage is TRBV5-1 and J usage is TRBJ1-2; D possibly corresponds to TRBD1 (6 bases). V was trimmed by 4 bases and J by 3 bases, leaving 16 bases between them. The CDR3 consists of 15 residues. CDR1 and CDR2 from the germline V gene are SGHRS and YFSETQ. The CDR3 DNA reads TGCGCCAGCAGCCGGGATGGGGGCCGGGACTATGGCTACACCTTC. It encodes CASSRDGGRDYGYTF.

V and J are TRBV5-1 and TRBJ1-2, with 9 bases identical to TRBD1. From germline, CDR1 is SGHRS and CDR2 YFSETQ. The CDR3 runs 15 residues. Losses at the gene ends were 6 bases for V and 4 bases for J; bases not matched to a gene: 10. The CDR3 here is CASTTGTGRGYGYTF. The CDR3 DNA reads TGCGCCAGCACCACCGGGACAGGGAGAGGCTATGGCTACACCTTC.

This clone was recorded once. The CDR3 sequence is CATGEQETQYF. In DNA, the CDR3 is TGTGCCACAGGGGAGCAAGAGACCCAGTACTTC. The chain is built from TRBV12-3 or TRBV12-4 and TRBJ2-5; maybe TRBD1 (6 bases). This CDR3 contains 11 residues. With 10 bases removed from V and 2 bases from J, the gap between germline ends came to 8 bases.

The chain has TRBV7-2 and TRBJ2-1, with 8 bases lining up with TRBD2. The germline CDR1 and CDR2 sequences are SGHTA and FQGNSA. The CDR3 is 18 amino acids. J was trimmed by 0 bases and V by 4 bases; bases with no gene match: 11. The chain's CDR3 is CASSSSGGAGGSYNEQFF. The CDR3 nucleotides are TGTGCCAGCAGCTCTTCCGGTGGTGCGGGGGGCTCCTACAATGAGCAGTTCTTC.

This clone came up once. V usage is TRBV4-2 and J usage is TRBJ1-4; D remains unclear. This CDR3 has 16 amino acids. V gave up 0 bases and J gave up 8 bases, with 16 bases separating them. The germline V gene has CDR1 LGHNA and CDR2 YNFKEQ. DNA for the CDR3: TGTGCCAGCAGCCAAGATTTCGAGGATGTCGGGGAAAAACTGTTTTTT. Translation gives CASSQDFEDVGEKLFF.

V is TRBV7-6 and J is TRBJ2-3, with 9 positions matching TRBD2. The ends lost 1 base at V and 0 bases at J; junction bases unmatched: 11. The CDR3 extends over 19 amino acids. Germline V gene sequence: CDR1 SGHVS, CDR2 FNYEAQ. The CDR3: CASSLEGRLAAHSTDTQYF. CDR3 coding DNA: TGTGCCAGCAGCTTAGAGGGGCGACTAGCGGCCCATAGCACAGATACGCAGTATTTT.

The V call is TRBV4-2, the J call TRBJ2-3; TRBD2 aligns across 12 bases. The CDR3 is 16 amino acids. The germline V gene has CDR1 LGHNA and CDR2 YNFKEQ. Unmatched junction bases numbered 1, after V lost 3 bases and J lost 0 bases. The chain's CDR3 is CASSHTSGGSTDTQYF. As DNA, the CDR3 is TGTGCCAGCAGCCACACTAGCGGGGGGAGCACAGATACGCAGTATTTT.

The genes are TRBV10-2 and TRBJ1-5; D gene ambiguous. CDR1 WSHSY and CDR2 SAAADI come from the germline V gene. Trimming removed 0 bases from V and 10 bases from J, with 7 bases in between. The CDR3 totals 12 residues. CDR3 sequence (DNA): TGCGCCAGCAGTGAGTCCAATGTCCCCCAGCATTTT. This translates into CASSESNVPQHF.

This chain connects TRBV12-3 or TRBV12-4 to TRBJ2-5, with unresolved D. The CDR3 has 12 residues. Trimming shortened V by 6 bases and J by 4 bases, and 9 bases separated the two germline ends. CDR3 bases: TGTGCCAGCAGCCTCCGACTAGAGACCCAGTACTTC. This sequence encodes CASSLRLETQYF.

The rearrangement uses TRBV5-1 and TRBJ2-5; 9 bases are a match to TRBD1. CDR1 is SGHRS and CDR2 is YFSETQ in the germline V gene. Losses at the gene ends were 4 bases for V and 7 bases for J; bases not matched to a gene: 11. The CDR3 extends over 15 amino acids. The CDR3 nucleotides read TGCGCCAGCAGCCCTGTCCCGGGACAGGGAGGGACCCAGTACTTC. It encodes CASSPVPGQGGTQYF. Full variable domain (rest looked up from reference TRBV5-1 and TRBJ2-5): KAGVTQTPRYLIKTRGQQVTLSCSPISGHRSVSWYQQTPGQGLQFLFEYFSETQRNKGNFPGRFSGRQFSNSRSEMNVSTLELGDSALYLCASSPVPGQGGTQYFGPGTRLLVL.

The rearrangement joins TRBV4-1 to TRBJ2-1, with D perhaps TRBD1 (5 bases). CDR1 is MGHRA, CDR2 YSYEKL, per germline. Trimming left V 0 bases short and J 7 bases short, with 7 bases between. The CDR3 runs to 13 residues. CDR3 DNA: TGCGCCAGCAGCCAAGACAGGGTAAATGAGCAGTTCTTC. This codes for CASSQDRVNEQFF.

This clone was recorded only once. This chain joins TRBV19 and TRBJ1-1, with 8 nucleotides matching TRBD1. V shed 10 bases, J shed 2 bases, and the junction held 6 bases outside the gene matches. This CDR3 spans 13 amino acids. Germline CDR1 reads LNHDA; CDR2 reads SQIVND (reference sequence). The CDR3 protein is CATTGVRNTEAFF. DNA for the CDR3: TGTGCCACGACAGGGGTGAGAAACACTGAAGCTTTCTTT. Using reference TRBV19 and TRBJ1-1 for the parts outside the CDR3, the full variable domain is DGGITQSPKYLFRKEGQNVTLSCEQNLNHDAMYWYRQDPGQGLRLIYYSQIVNDFQKGDIAEGYSVSREKKESFPLTVTSAQKNPTAFYLCATTGVRNTEAFFGQGTRLTVV.

This clone was detected a few times. V and J are TRBV20-1 and TRBJ2-7; 8 bases map to TRBD1. The ends lost 3 bases at V and 2 bases at J; junction bases unmatched: 6. Germline V gene sequence: CDR1 DFQATT, CDR2 SNEGSKA (reference sequence). The CDR3 contains 14 residues. CDR3 residues: CSASRQGLTYEQYF. The CDR3 bases are TGCAGTGCTAGTCGACAGGGGTTGACCTACGAGCAGTACTTC.

J is TRBJ1-1 and V is TRBV4-1, with a possible D match to TRBD1 (6 bases). CDR1 is MGHRA and CDR2 is YSYEKL in the germline V gene. The CDR3 runs to 14 residues. V was cut by 4 bases and J by 1 base, with 10 bases left in between. DNA of the CDR3: TGCGCCAGCAGCCGGGACATGGGGAACACTGAAGCTTTCTTT. Protein: CASSRDMGNTEAFF.

The gene calls are TRBV9 and TRBJ1-6, with TRBD1 identical over 8 bases. J lost 5 bases, V lost 4 bases, and 5 bases had no gene match. The CDR3 is 15 residues long. Germline V CDR1 and CDR2: SGDLS, YYNGEE. The CDR3 protein is CASSPQGQDNSPLHF. The DNA for the CDR3 is TGTGCCAGCAGCCCCCAGGGACAGGATAATTCACCCCTCCACTTT. The complete variable domain, with remaining parts taken from reference TRBV9 and TRBJ1-6, reads DSGVTQTPKHLITATGQRVTLRCSPRSGDLSVYWYQQSLDQGLQFLIQYYNGEERAKGNILERFSAQQFPDLHSELNLSSLELGDSALYFCASSPQGQDNSPLHFGNGTRLTVT.

The chain has TRBV7-6 and TRBJ1-1; 11 positions agree with TRBD1. The CDR3 extends over 13 amino acids. The V and J ends lost 4 bases and 11 bases, in that order; junction bases with no gene match: 6. Germline CDR1 is SGHVS and CDR2 is FNYEAQ. Here the CDR3 DNA reads TGTGCCAGCAGCTACGGGACAGGGGGGTCGGCTTTCTTT. Its protein product is CASSYGTGGSAFF. Filled out from reference TRBV7-6 and TRBJ1-1, the complete variable domain reads GAGVSQSPRYKVTKRGQDVALRCDPISGHVSLYWYRQALGQGPEFLTYFNYEAQQDKSGLPNDRFSAERPEGSISTLTIQRTEQRDSAMYRCASSYGTGGSAFFGQGTRLTVV.

The chain recombines TRBV19 with TRBJ2-7, with a weak D call TRBD1 (6 bases). The V and J ends lost 5 bases and 0 bases respectively, with 20 bases between them. There are 17 residues in the CDR3. Looked up from germline, CDR1 is LNHDA and CDR2 is SQIVND (reference sequence). Here the CDR3 DNA reads TGTGCCAGTAGTGATAGGGGACACCGGTTCGGCTCCTACGAGCAGTACTTC. Protein sequence: CASSDRGHRFGSYEQYF.

The J gene is TRBJ1-6, the V gene TRBV7-9, with no clear D. Germline V gives CDR1 SEHNR, CDR2 FQNEAQ (reference sequence). V was clipped by 1 base and J by 5 bases, with 9 bases between them. The CDR3 has 15 amino acids. CDR3 DNA: TGTGCCAGCAGCTTAGGTAGCAGCGATAATTCACCCCTCCACTTT. Translation: CASSLGSSDNSPLHF.

This clone came up once. The chain is built from TRBV6-5 and TRBJ1-2; TRBD1 matches 8 bases. CDR1 is MNHEY, CDR2 SVGAGI, per germline. V was pared by 5 bases and J by 2 bases, with 4 bases of the junction left unmatched. The CDR3 covers 14 residues. The CDR3 nucleotides are TGTGCCAGCAGTAACAGGGGGAGGAACTATGGCTACACCTTC. Amino acid sequence: CASSNRGRNYGYTF.

Comment on this clone: An end of the junction differs from the germline gene, which may be a read error. This chain joins TRBV2 and TRBJ2-5; the match to TRBD2 covers 15 bases. The CDR3 has 13 residues. Germline values: CDR1 SNHLY, CDR2 FYNNEI. As DNA, the CDR3 is TGTGCCAGCAGGGCCGGGACTAGCGGGGGGAAGGACTTC. Translating gives CASRAGTSGGKDF.